The 12 T cell receptor beta chains reported below all come from one sample, sequenced in a study of T cells in Graves' hyperthyroidism and ophthalmopathy. RNA transcripts served as the template for amplifying TCR beta CDR3 regions. A first-round RT-PCR of the TCR CDR3 used the HTBI primer set. TCRdb ran MiXCR on the multiplex PCR reads and lists one entry per CDR3 protein. The sample lists roughly 660,000 distinct CDR3 sequences, around 15% occurring once. The sample taken for sequencing was blood. The receptors were gathered from a man aged 45-60 years with Graves' hyperthyroidism.

Worth noting for this clonotype: Germline is not matched at one junction end, which may reflect a read error. J is TRBJ2-4 and V is TRBV7-3; TRBD2 matches 9 bases. Per the germline V gene, CDR1 is SGHTA and CDR2 is FQGTGA. The CDR3 spans 17 residues. CDR3 sequence: CASTRLAGVTAKNIQYF. The DNA for the CDR3 is TGCGCCAGCACAAGGTTAGCGGGAGTCACAGCCAAAAACATTCAGTACTTC.

This sequence joins TRBV20-1 and TRBJ1-5; the D is unclear. The germline gives CDR1 DFQATT, CDR2 SNEGSKA (reference sequence). V was trimmed by 5 bases and J by 0 bases, leaving 8 bases between them. The CDR3 consists of 13 residues. The CDR3: CSAGQNSNQPQHF. CDR3 sequence (DNA): TGCAGTGCTGGTCAGAATAGCAATCAGCCCCAGCATTTT.

The chain couples TRBV11-2 to TRBJ2-4; the match to TRBD1 covers 8 bases. Unmatched junction bases numbered 9, after V lost 5 bases and J lost 6 bases. The CDR3 totals 15 residues. Germline lookup yields CDR1 SGHAT and CDR2 FQNNGV. The CDR3 nucleotides are TGTGCCAGCAGCCCTCAGGGGGCGAATCGAAACATTCAGTACTTC. Translating it yields CASSPQGANRNIQYF. Together with reference TRBV11-2 and TRBJ2-4, the CDR3 gives the full variable domain: EAGVAQSPRYKIIEKRQSVAFWCNPISGHATLYWYQQILGQGPKLLIQFQNNGVVDDSQLPKDRFSAERLKGVDSTLKIQPAKLEDSAVYLCASSPQGANRNIQYFGAGTRLSVL.

This clonotype was seen repeatedly, ten times or more. V gene TRBV7-9 combines with J gene TRBJ2-1; D is uncertain. From germline, CDR1 is SEHNR and CDR2 FQNEAQ (reference sequence). V was shortened by 4 bases and J by 9 bases, with 13 bases between the two germline ends. There are 13 residues in the CDR3. CDR3 sequence: CASSSYSGGEQFF. As DNA, the CDR3 is TGTGCCAGCAGCTCCTACTCAGGCGGTGAGCAGTTCTTC. The variable domain in full, completed from reference TRBV7-9 and TRBJ2-1, reads DTGVSQNPRHKITKRGQNVTFRCDPISEHNRLYWYRQTLGQGPEFLTYFQNEAQLEKSRLLSDRFSAERPKGSFSTLEIQRTEQGDSAMYLCASSSYSGGEQFFGPGTRLTVL.

This clonotype occurred a few times. The J gene is TRBJ1-5, the V gene TRBV6-1, with 7 nucleotides matching TRBD1. The CDR3 totals 15 residues. V shed 5 bases, J shed 2 bases, and the junction held 6 bases outside the gene matches. Germline V lookup: CDR1 MNHNS, CDR2 SASEGT. The CDR3 loop is CASSRTGYGNQPQHF. CDR3 in DNA: TGTGCCAGCAGTCGGACAGGCTACGGCAATCAGCCCCAGCATTTT.

This chain connects TRBV30 to TRBJ1-1; TRBD1 agrees at 8 bases. The V segment lost 3 bases and the J segment 1 base; nucleotides outside the gene matches: 4. Germline-derived CDR1 and CDR2 are GTSNPN and SVGIG (reference sequence). The CDR3 extends over 14 amino acids. The CDR3 sequence is CAWSQGAGNTEAFF. The CDR3 coding sequence is TGTGCCTGGAGCCAGGGGGCTGGGAACACTGAAGCTTTCTTT.

V gene TRBV10-1 combines with J gene TRBJ2-1, with 7 bases fitting TRBD2. The J segment lost 4 bases and the V segment lost 3 bases, leaving 12 bases of the junction unmatched. Germline V gives CDR1 WNHNN, CDR2 SYGVQD (reference sequence). The CDR3 is 17 residues long. The CDR3 loop is CASSEARAGVGYNEQFF. The CDR3 DNA reads as TGCGCCAGCAGTGAAGCAAGGGCGGGAGTCGGGTACAATGAGCAGTTCTTC.

There are many counts of this clonotype. The CDR3 region has the DNA TGTGCCAGCAGTTTAGGAGCGGGAGGGCCGGGTGAGCAGTTCTTC. It specifies CASSLGAGGPGEQFF. The V and J genes are TRBV28 and TRBJ2-1; TRBD2 matches 10 bases. This CDR3 comprises 15 residues. The J segment lost 9 bases and the V segment lost 2 bases, leaving 7 bases of the junction unmatched. Germline CDR1 and CDR2: MDHEN and SYDVKM.

This clonotype has ten or more counts. This chain joins TRBV11-2 and TRBJ2-3, with 10 bases lining up with TRBD2. Germline V CDR1 and CDR2: SGHAT, FQNNGV. The junction had 5 bases not matched to a gene; V was cut back by 3 bases and J by 2 bases. The CDR3 covers 16 residues. CDR3 bases: TGTGCCAGCAGCTTTGAAGCGGGAGGGGACACAGATACGCAGTATTTT. Amino acid sequence: CASSFEAGGDTDTQYF. Combining the CDR3 with reference TRBV11-2 and TRBJ2-3 gives the whole variable domain EAGVAQSPRYKIIEKRQSVAFWCNPISGHATLYWYQQILGQGPKLLIQFQNNGVVDDSQLPKDRFSAERLKGVDSTLKIQPAKLEDSAVYLCASSFEAGGDTDTQYFGPGTRLTVL.

The CDR3 bases are TGCAGTGCGCCCACCCGGGAGTGGGACGAGCAGTACTTC. Its translation: CSAPTREWDEQYF. The chain joins TRBV20-1 to TRBJ2-7; D possibly corresponds to TRBD2 (6 bases). Looked up from germline, CDR1 is DFQATT and CDR2 is SNEGSKA (reference sequence). Trimming cost V 6 bases and J 5 bases, with 17 bases left between them. This CDR3 is built from 13 residues.

In this sample, this clonotype turned up many times. This sequence joins TRBV12-3 or TRBV12-4 and TRBJ1-1; possible D gene TRBD1, 6 bases. V was pared by 5 bases and J by 1 base, with 14 bases between. The CDR3 consists of 15 residues. CDR3 coding DNA: TGTGCCAGCAGTCCCAGGGGATTTGGGAACACTGAAGCTTTCTTT. Encoded protein: CASSPRGFGNTEAFF.

V is TRBV28 and J is TRBJ2-1; 7 bases line up with TRBD2. CDR1 is MDHEN and CDR2 is SYDVKM in the germline V gene. Trimming removed 7 bases from V and 0 bases from J; junction bases left unmatched: 0. The CDR3 contains 13 residues. The CDR3 DNA is TGTGCCAGCATAGCGGGCTCCTACAATGAGCAGTTCTTC. This codes for CASIAGSYNEQFF.